The clone carrying this T cell receptor (beta chain) was observed a few times. Its antigen is not known. This sample is drawn from a study of T cells in localized non-small cell lung cancer. Study findings and constraints: Detection in adjacent lung was observed for a median roughly 55 of the top 100 tumor clones. Tumor trailed uninvolved adjacent lung in T cell clonality, which peaked there.

Trimming took 4 bases from V and 6 from J, leaving 17 bases between them. Germline CDR1 SGDLS, CDR2 YYNGEE. The CDR3 has 15 residues. TCRdb's copy holds only in-frame clones and misses some; the assay was immunoSEQ multiplex PCR. The repertoire includes more than 2,000 clones, roughly 35% of them detected once, and 6.5% to 9.5% sits in the top ten. This sample comprised normal lung tissue next to the tumor, obtained before any cancer treatment. The rearrangement joins TRBV9 to TRBJ2-1, with D tentatively TRBD2 (6 bases). This TCR was recovered from a man aged 35-69 years with stage II lung adenocarcinoma. The CDR3 DNA is TGTGCCAGCAGCCCTACGCGGGGCCCTGGCAATGAGCAGTTCTTC. This translates into CASSPTRGPGNEQFF.